A single sample gave rise to the 20 T cell receptor beta chains below, sequenced in a study of cytomegalovirus exposure and HLA in healthy donors (dated by TCRdb to 2016 to 2017). The library was produced with the immunoSEQ multiplex PCR assay. For the multiplex PCR, a mixture combining 60 forward primers for TCR Vbeta segments and 13 reverse primers for TCR Jbeta segments was used. TCRdb limited this immuneACCESS table to in-frame rearrangements with V and J called. A share of clones is missing; checked studies link under half to unresolved V genes, and the rest is unexplained. This sample's table has entries for 150,000 to 200,000 clones. The ten largest clones capture 0.75% to 0.85% of the sample. The sequenced sample consisted of PBMCs. The receptors were gathered from a young woman in good health and CMV-seropositive.

The rearrangement uses TRBV6-1 and TRBJ1-5, with D possibly being TRBD1 (5 bases). V lost 3 bases and J lost 7, with 16 bases in between. CDR1 is MNHNS and CDR2 is SASEGT in the germline V gene. CDR3 length: 15 residues. CDR3 DNA: TGTGCCAGCAGTGACCTAAGGGGTAATTGGCAGCCCCAGCATTTT. It yields the protein CASSDLRGNWQPQHF.

The chain has TRBV5-5 and TRBJ1-1; perhaps TRBD1 as D (6 bases). The CDR3 covers 12 residues. V lost 1 base and J lost 6, with 7 bases in between. The V gene's germline CDR1 is SGHKS and CDR2 YYEKEE (reference sequence). The CDR3 region is CASSLTGPEAFF. CDR3 nucleotide sequence: TGTGCCAGCAGCTTGACAGGGCCTGAAGCTTTCTTT.

The chain combines TRBV2 with TRBJ1-2, with D possibly being TRBD1 (5 bases). The CDR3 loop spans 13 amino acids. Trimming pared 3 bases from V and 3 bases from J, leaving 8 bases between. Germline V gene sequence: CDR1 SNHLY, CDR2 FYNNEI. The CDR3 region is CASSEEQDYGYTF. The CDR3, as DNA: TGTGCCAGCAGTGAGGAACAGGACTATGGCTACACCTTC.

The chain uses TRBV10-3 and TRBJ2-1, with TRBD2 identical over 8 bases. After removal of 0 bases from V and 6 bases from J, the junction contained 4 bases not matched to a gene. This CDR3 region has 15 residues. In germline, CDR1 is ENHRY, CDR2 SYGVKD. The CDR3 protein is CAISESSGRGNEQFF. The CDR3 coding sequence is TGTGCCATCAGTGAGTCCAGCGGGAGAGGCAATGAGCAGTTCTTC.

The chain is built from TRBV5-4 and TRBJ1-2; D unclear. CDR1 is SGHNT and CDR2 is YYREEE in the germline V gene (reference sequence). Trimming left V 0 bases short and J 5 bases short, with 20 bases between. The CDR3 extends over 17 amino acids. The CDR3 protein is CASSLGGGVSRGYGYTF. The CDR3, as DNA: TGTGCCAGCAGCTTGGGCGGCGGCGTAAGCAGAGGTTATGGCTACACCTTC.

The J gene is TRBJ2-1, the V gene TRBV7-3; 7 bases map to TRBD2. The CDR3 has 15 amino acids. V lost 2 bases and J lost 5; bases outside the gene matches: 6. Germline loops: CDR1 SGHTA, CDR2 FQGTGA. The CDR3 nucleotides are TGTGCCAGCAGCTTAGTGGGAGGGAACGACAATGAGCAGTTCTTC. It is translated as CASSLVGGNDNEQFF.

V is TRBV12-5 and J is TRBJ2-2, with D tentatively TRBD1 (6 bases). Germline V gives CDR1 LGHNT, CDR2 FRNRAP. V was cut by 5 bases and J by 7 bases, with 17 bases left in between. The CDR3 length is 15 residues. As DNA, the CDR3 is TGTGCTAGTGGTGCCCCGGGCAGGGGTGGCGGGGAGCTGTTTTTT. Its protein is CASGAPGRGGGELFF.

The genes are TRBV2 and TRBJ2-6; D is undetermined. The CDR3 consists of 18 residues. The V end was cut by 7 bases, the J end by 4 bases, with 23 bases between. Germline V lookup: CDR1 SNHLY, CDR2 FYNNEI. This CDR3 is CASKDTPMGLSGANVLTF. The CDR3, as DNA: TGTGCCAGCAAAGACACCCCCATGGGCCTCTCCGGGGCCAACGTCCTGACTTTC.

This chain joins TRBV15 and TRBJ2-3; 8 nucleotides agree with TRBD2. Germline trimming cut 3 bases from V and 5 bases from J; bases unmatched to any gene: 7. In germline, CDR1 is LNHNV, CDR2 YYDKDF (reference sequence). CDR3 length: 15 residues. CDR3 residues: CATSRVSGSGDTQYF. DNA of the CDR3: TGTGCCACCAGCAGGGTGAGCGGGAGCGGAGATACGCAGTATTTT.

Written as DNA, the CDR3 is TGTGCCAGCAGCATTTGGAGGGACACTGAAGCTTTCTTT. It specifies CASSIWRDTEAFF. The chain links TRBV6-1 to TRBJ1-1, with D hard to call. The V and J ends lost 6 bases and 3 bases respectively, with 11 bases between them. Germline CDR1 and CDR2: MNHNS and SASEGT. The CDR3 spans 13 residues.

This chain uses TRBV5-1 with TRBJ2-5; the match to TRBD2 covers 9 bases. The CDR3 runs 14 residues. Germline V gives CDR1 SGHRS, CDR2 YFSETQ. The trim removed 7 bases at V and 2 bases at J, leaving 6 bases unmatched. CDR3 bases: TGCGCCAGCCAACTAGCGGGTGGACAAGAGACCCAGTACTTC. Its protein product is CASQLAGGQETQYF. The whole variable domain, remainder taken from reference TRBV5-1 and TRBJ2-5, is KAGVTQTPRYLIKTRGQQVTLSCSPISGHRSVSWYQQTPGQGLQFLFEYFSETQRNKGNFPGRFSGRQFSNSRSEMNVSTLELGDSALYLCASQLAGGQETQYFGPGTRLLVL.

This chain joins TRBV7-9 and TRBJ1-4; D may be TRBD1 (6 bases). CDR1 and CDR2 from the germline V gene are SEHNR and FQNEAQ (reference sequence). The CDR3 extends over 15 amino acids. The ends were cut back, 1 base at V and 4 bases at J, with 10 bases in the middle. CDR3 sequence reads: CASSLGGQINEKLFF. DNA for the CDR3: TGTGCCAGCAGCTTAGGAGGACAGATTAATGAAAAACTGTTTTTT.

The chain links TRBV18 to TRBJ2-7; 12 bases are shared with TRBD1. This CDR3 region has 15 residues. The V gene end was trimmed by 3 bases and the J gene end by 4 bases; junction bases not matched to a gene: 4. Per the germline V gene, CDR1 is KGHSH and CDR2 is LQKENI. CDR3 bases: TGTGCCAGCTCACCCCGGGACAGGGGGCGATACGAGCAGTACTTC. Translating gives CASSPRDRGRYEQYF.

The V gene is TRBV7-3, the J gene TRBJ1-3, with D unclear. There are 14 residues in the CDR3. Trimming stripped 5 bases from V and 3 bases from J, with 11 bases between. Germline CDR1 reads SGHTA; CDR2 reads FQGTGA. The CDR3 DNA is TGTGCCAGCAGCCCCGGGAACAGTGGAAACACCATATATTTT. This codes for CASSPGNSGNTIYF.

The chain employs TRBV27 and TRBJ2-1; 9 positions match TRBD1. V was clipped by 4 bases and J by 3 bases; unmatched bases: 1. The CDR3 has 14 residues. Germline CDR1 and CDR2: MNHEY and SMNVEV (reference sequence). The CDR3 loop is CASSSTGGYNEQFF. CDR3 in DNA: TGTGCCAGCAGTTCGACAGGGGGCTACAATGAGCAGTTCTTC.

The chain has TRBV18 and TRBJ2-2; the match to TRBD1 covers 9 bases. Germline lookup yields CDR1 KGHSH and CDR2 LQKENI. The CDR3 length is 16 residues. V lost 3 bases and J lost 5; bases outside the gene matches: 7. CDR3 sequence (DNA): TGTGCCAGCTCACCCAGACAGGGGGTCAGGACCGGGGAGCTGTTTTTT. Translating it yields CASSPRQGVRTGELFF. Drawing the rest from reference TRBV18 and TRBJ2-2, the complete variable domain is NAGVMQNPRHLVRRRGQEARLRCSPMKGHSHVYWYRQLPEEGLKFMVYLQKENIIDESGMPKERFSAEFPKEGPSILRIQQVVRGDSAAYFCASSPRQGVRTGELFFGEGSRLTVL.

V gene TRBV5-1 combines with J gene TRBJ2-3; 11 nucleotides align to TRBD2. The CDR3 runs to 13 residues. Germline V gene lookup returns CDR1 SGHRS and CDR2 YFSETQ. V was pared by 7 bases and J by 4 bases, with 2 bases of the junction left unmatched. The CDR3, as DNA: TGCGCCAGCTCTAGCGGGGGGCCAGATACGCAGTATTTT. Translation gives CASSSGGPDTQYF.

V and J are TRBV7-3 and TRBJ2-2, with 10 bases lining up with TRBD1. Germline CDR1 reads SGHTA; CDR2 reads FQGTGA. The ends lost 8 bases at V and 5 bases at J; junction bases unmatched: 5. The CDR3 covers 14 residues. The CDR3 region has the DNA TGTGCCAGCCGGGGGACAGGGGTAACCGGGGAGCTGTTTTTT. Translating gives CASRGTGVTGELFF.

The V gene is TRBV11-1, the J gene TRBJ2-2, with TRBD1 as a possible D gene (6 bases). The germline CDR1 and CDR2 sequences are SGHAT and FQDESV (reference sequence). Between the trimmed V and J ends, which lost 5 bases and 8 bases, there was a span of 18 bases. The CDR3 runs to 15 residues. The CDR3 is CASSPPDRVAGELFF. The CDR3 DNA reads as TGTGCCAGCAGCCCCCCGGACAGAGTGGCTGGGGAGCTGTTTTTT.

J is TRBJ2-3 and V is TRBV7-2; TRBD2 aligns across 8 bases. Per the germline V gene, CDR1 is SGHTA and CDR2 is FQGNSA. Germline trimming cut 4 bases from V and 1 base from J; bases unmatched to any gene: 4. CDR3 size: 15 residues. DNA of the CDR3: TGTGCCAGCAGCTCGCGGGGGGCCCGCACAGATACGCAGTATTTT. It codes for CASSSRGARTDTQYF.